This is a list of T cell receptor beta chains from one sample in a study of cytomegalovirus exposure and HLA in healthy donors. TCRdb keeps only in-frame clones here, not all; method: immunoSEQ multiplex PCR. Recorded here are roughly 57,000 clones; the top ten clones represent around 11%. The sample taken for sequencing was PBMCs. The receptors here all came from a man between 18 and 29 years old in good health and CMV-seropositive. The CDR3 runs from the conserved cysteine through the conserved F or W. D genes are given only for firm matches.

D gene: TRBD1
J gene: TRBJ2-3
V gene: TRBV6-5
CDR3 protein: CASSYATGGRTDTQYF
CDR3 DNA: TGTGCCAGCAGTTACGCTACAGGGGGCCGAACAGATACGCAGTATTTT

D gene: TRBD1
J gene: TRBJ2-7
V gene: TRBV25-1
CDR3 protein: CASSEPGTVDEQHF
CDR3 DNA: TGTGCCAGCAGTGAACCTGGGACAGTCGACGAGCAGCACTTC

D gene: .
J gene: TRBJ1-2
V gene: TRBV5-5
CDR3 protein: CASTPGYGYTF
CDR3 DNA: TGTGCCAGCACCCCAGGGTATGGCTACACCTTC

D gene: TRBD2
J gene: TRBJ2-1
V gene: TRBV11-2
CDR3 protein: CASDLAGGLREQFF
CDR3 DNA: TGTGCCAGCGACCTAGCGGGAGGGTTGCGGGAGCAGTTCTTC

D gene: .
J gene: TRBJ1-6
V gene: TRBV7-9
CDR3 protein: CASSLGTRESPLHF
CDR3 DNA: TGTGCCAGCAGCTTGGGGACAAGGGAGTCACCCCTCCACTTT

D gene: TRBD1
J gene: TRBJ2-3
V gene: TRBV13
CDR3 protein: CASSPSNRGDTQYF
CDR3 DNA: TGTGCCAGCAGCCCTTCGAACAGGGGGGATACGCAGTATTTT

D gene: .
J gene: TRBJ1-1
V gene: TRBV25-1
CDR3 protein: CASNTRGANTEAFF
CDR3 DNA: TGTGCCAGCAACACAAGGGGCGCCAACACTGAAGCTTTCTTT

D gene: .
J gene: TRBJ1-4
V gene: TRBV15
CDR3 protein: CATVPGGLNEKLFF
CDR3 DNA: TGTGCCACCGTTCCCGGGGGGCTGAATGAAAAACTGTTTTTT

D gene: .
J gene: TRBJ2-7
V gene: TRBV27
CDR3 protein: CASSLSGGHNYEQYF
CDR3 DNA: TGTGCCAGCAGTTTATCGGGCGGACACAACTACGAGCAGTACTTC

D gene: .
J gene: TRBJ2-7
V gene: TRBV5-1
CDR3 protein: CASSLALDTYEQYF
CDR3 DNA: TGCGCCAGCAGCTTGGCCTTAGACACTTACGAGCAGTACTTC

D gene: .
J gene: TRBJ1-4
V gene: TRBV4-2
CDR3 protein: CASSQGQEKLFF
CDR3 DNA: TGTGCCAGCAGCCAAGGACAGGAAAAACTGTTTTTT

D gene: TRBD1
J gene: TRBJ1-4
V gene: TRBV5-1
CDR3 protein: CASSIGTGDEKLFF
CDR3 DNA: TGCGCCAGCAGTATCGGGACAGGGGATGAAAAACTGTTTTTT

D gene: .
J gene: TRBJ2-5
V gene: TRBV7-8
CDR3 protein: CASSQGVGHLRETQYF
CDR3 DNA: TGTGCCAGCAGCCAGGGCGTGGGTCACCTCCGGGAGACCCAGTACTTC

D gene: .
J gene: TRBJ1-1
V gene: TRBV5-1
CDR3 protein: CASSPTTTGTEAFF
CDR3 DNA: TGCGCCAGCAGCCCTACAACGACAGGAACTGAAGCTTTCTTT

D gene: TRBD1
J gene: TRBJ1-5
V gene: TRBV27
CDR3 protein: CASRDRGEPQHF
CDR3 DNA: TGTGCCAGCAGGGACAGGGGGGAGCCCCAGCATTTT

D gene: TRBD1
J gene: TRBJ2-7
V gene: TRBV5-4
CDR3 protein: CASSLGGQGAGEQYF
CDR3 DNA: TGTGCCAGCAGCTTGGGTGGACAGGGGGCGGGGGAGCAGTACTTC

D gene: TRBD1
J gene: TRBJ2-7
V gene: TRBV18
CDR3 protein: CASSPRQGATYEQHF
CDR3 DNA: TGTGCCAGCTCACCCCGACAGGGGGCAACCTACGAGCAGCACTTC

D gene: TRBD2
J gene: TRBJ2-3
V gene: TRBV5-4
CDR3 protein: CASSPGGTDTQYF
CDR3 DNA: TGTGCCAGCAGCCCCGGGGGGACAGATACGCAGTATTTT

D gene: .
J gene: TRBJ2-4
V gene: TRBV9
CDR3 protein: CASSVDVKNIQYF
CDR3 DNA: TGTGCCAGCAGCGTAGATGTAAAAAACATTCAGTACTTC

D gene: TRBD2
J gene: TRBJ2-7
V gene: TRBV10-2
CDR3 protein: CASSREGPYEQYF
CDR3 DNA: TGCGCCAGCAGTCGGGAGGGCCCCTACGAGCAGTACTTC

D gene: TRBD2
J gene: TRBJ2-2
V gene: TRBV7-2
CDR3 protein: CASSSRRRTSGWGELFF
CDR3 DNA: TGTGCCAGCAGCTCGAGACGTCGGACTAGCGGGTGGGGGGAGCTGTTTTTT

D gene: .
J gene: TRBJ2-1
V gene: TRBV5-6
CDR3 protein: CASSLFFSPTNINEQFF
CDR3 DNA: TGTGCCAGCAGCTTATTTTTTTCCCCCACTAACATCAATGAGCAGTTCTTC

D gene: .
J gene: TRBJ1-1
V gene: TRBV5-8
CDR3 protein: CASSLRGGEGAEAFF
CDR3 DNA: TGTGCCAGCAGCCTTCGTGGAGGGGAAGGAGCTGAAGCTTTCTTT

D gene: TRBD2
J gene: TRBJ2-2
V gene: TRBV14
CDR3 protein: CASSQVAGVVGELFF
CDR3 DNA: TGTGCCAGCAGCCAAGTAGCGGGAGTGGTCGGGGAGCTGTTTTTT

D gene: TRBD2
J gene: TRBJ2-1
V gene: TRBV6-6
CDR3 protein: CASMDGLAGAYNEQFF
CDR3 DNA: TGTGCCAGCATGGACGGCCTAGCGGGAGCGTACAATGAGCAGTTCTTC

D gene: .
J gene: TRBJ2-5
V gene: TRBV7-2
CDR3 protein: CASSSDRFQETQYF
CDR3 DNA: TGTGCCAGCAGCTCCGACAGGTTTCAAGAGACCCAGTACTTC

D gene: TRBD1
J gene: TRBJ2-4
V gene: TRBV6-5
CDR3 protein: CASRETGVRKNIQYF
CDR3 DNA: TGTGCCAGCAGAGAGACAGGGGTTCGGAAAAACATTCAGTACTTC

D gene: TRBD1
J gene: TRBJ1-5
V gene: TRBV29-1
CDR3 protein: CSVGQDNQPQHF
CDR3 DNA: TGCAGCGTCGGACAGGACAATCAGCCCCAGCATTTT

D gene: TRBD2
J gene: TRBJ2-3
V gene: TRBV29-1
CDR3 protein: CSVMPLAATSTDTQYF
CDR3 DNA: TGCAGCGTGATGCCCCTAGCGGCCACTAGCACAGATACGCAGTATTTT

D gene: TRBD1
J gene: TRBJ1-3
V gene: TRBV15
CDR3 protein: CATSRLDRGTGNTIYF
CDR3 DNA: TGTGCCACCAGCAGGCTGGACAGGGGCACTGGAAACACCATATATTTT

D gene: .
J gene: TRBJ2-2
V gene: TRBV5-1
CDR3 protein: CASSQRYGAGELFF
CDR3 DNA: TGCGCCAGCAGCCAACGATATGGAGCCGGGGAGCTGTTTTTT

D gene: .
J gene: TRBJ1-3
V gene: TRBV29-1
CDR3 protein: CSVETRRQGNTIYF
CDR3 DNA: TGCAGCGTTGAAACGCGTCGTCAAGGAAACACCATATATTTT

D gene: TRBD1
J gene: TRBJ1-2
V gene: TRBV6-5
CDR3 protein: CASSRDRVGYTF
CDR3 DNA: TGTGCCAGCAGTCGAGACAGGGTGGGCTACACCTTC

D gene: TRBD2
J gene: TRBJ2-7
V gene: TRBV5-1
CDR3 protein: CASSFLGTKVF
CDR3 DNA: TGCGCCAGCAGCTTCCTCGGGACTAAGGTCTTC

D gene: .
J gene: TRBJ1-4
V gene: TRBV6-5
CDR3 protein: CASSGTASTNEKLFF
CDR3 DNA: TGTGCCAGCAGTGGAACAGCTTCAACTAATGAAAAACTGTTTTTT

D gene: .
J gene: TRBJ1-3
V gene: TRBV30
CDR3 protein: CAWSVQGGSSGNTIYF
CDR3 DNA: TGTGCCTGGAGTGTTCAAGGCGGGAGCTCTGGAAACACCATATATTTT

D gene: .
J gene: TRBJ2-7
V gene: TRBV6-6
CDR3 protein: CASSYSTADGGYEQYF
CDR3 DNA: TGTGCCAGCAGTTACTCGACTGCTGACGGCGGCTACGAGCAGTACTTC

D gene: TRBD1
J gene: TRBJ2-3
V gene: TRBV25-1
CDR3 protein: CASSGQGEETDTQYF
CDR3 DNA: TGTGCCAGCAGCGGACAGGGGGAGGAAACAGATACGCAGTATTTT

D gene: TRBD1
J gene: TRBJ2-2
V gene: TRBV5-4
CDR3 protein: CASSLSEGGGTGELFF
CDR3 DNA: TGTGCCAGCAGCTTGTCAGAAGGGGGCGGCACCGGGGAGCTGTTTTTT

D gene: .
J gene: TRBJ2-7
V gene: TRBV30
CDR3 protein: CAWTQGYQLREQYF
CDR3 DNA: TGTGCCTGGACTCAGGGGTACCAACTACGCGAGCAGTACTTC

D gene: .
J gene: TRBJ1-3
V gene: TRBV30
CDR3 protein: CAWSVKGRPTDTIYF
CDR3 DNA: TGTGCCTGGAGTGTAAAGGGGCGGCCTACGGACACCATATATTTT

D gene: .
J gene: TRBJ1-4
V gene: TRBV21-1
CDR3 protein: CASSKDDGGRKEKLFF
CDR3 DNA: TGTGCCAGCAGCAAAGATGATGGGGGCAGGAAAGAAAAACTGTTTTTT

D gene: .
J gene: TRBJ2-7
V gene: TRBV11-2
CDR3 protein: CASSSPLQGSYEQYF
CDR3 DNA: TGTGCCAGCAGCTCACCGTTACAGGGTTCCTACGAGCAGTACTTC

D gene: TRBD2
J gene: TRBJ2-5
V gene: TRBV5-1
CDR3 protein: CASSLLLADKETQYF
CDR3 DNA: TGCGCCAGCAGCTTATTACTAGCGGATAAAGAGACCCAGTACTTC

D gene: TRBD1
J gene: TRBJ2-5
V gene: TRBV19
CDR3 protein: CASSIDPRRDRYREETQYF
CDR3 DNA: TGTGCCAGTAGTATAGATCCTCGAAGGGACAGGTATCGAGAAGAGACCCAGTACTTC

D gene: TRBD2
J gene: TRBJ2-7
V gene: TRBV6-4
CDR3 protein: CASSFPWLAGGYLSYEQYF
CDR3 DNA: TGTGCCAGCAGTTTCCCCTGGCTAGCGGGAGGTTACCTCTCCTACGAGCAGTACTTC

D gene: .
J gene: TRBJ2-3
V gene: TRBV6-6
CDR3 protein: CASGETDTQYF
CDR3 DNA: TGTGCCAGCGGAGAGACAGATACGCAGTATTTT

D gene: .
J gene: TRBJ1-2
V gene: TRBV27
CDR3 protein: CASSLGGTPYGYTF
CDR3 DNA: TGTGCCAGCAGCCTTGGTGGGACACCTTATGGCTACACCTTC